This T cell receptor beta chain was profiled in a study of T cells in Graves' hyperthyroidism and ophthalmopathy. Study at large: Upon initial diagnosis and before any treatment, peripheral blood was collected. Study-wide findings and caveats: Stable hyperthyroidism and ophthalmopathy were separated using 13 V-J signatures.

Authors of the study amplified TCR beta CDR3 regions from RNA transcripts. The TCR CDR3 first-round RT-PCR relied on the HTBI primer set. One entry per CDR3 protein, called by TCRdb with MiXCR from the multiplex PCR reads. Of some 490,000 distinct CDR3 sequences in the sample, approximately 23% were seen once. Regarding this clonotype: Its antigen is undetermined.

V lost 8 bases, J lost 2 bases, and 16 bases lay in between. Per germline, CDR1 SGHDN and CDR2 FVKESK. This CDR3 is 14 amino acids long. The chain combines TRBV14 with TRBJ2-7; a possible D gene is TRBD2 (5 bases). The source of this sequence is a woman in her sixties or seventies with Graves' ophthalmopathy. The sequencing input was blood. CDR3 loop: CASSPAARTYEQYF. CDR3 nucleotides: TGTGCCAGCTCACCAGCGGCCCGGACCTACGAGCAGTACTTC.